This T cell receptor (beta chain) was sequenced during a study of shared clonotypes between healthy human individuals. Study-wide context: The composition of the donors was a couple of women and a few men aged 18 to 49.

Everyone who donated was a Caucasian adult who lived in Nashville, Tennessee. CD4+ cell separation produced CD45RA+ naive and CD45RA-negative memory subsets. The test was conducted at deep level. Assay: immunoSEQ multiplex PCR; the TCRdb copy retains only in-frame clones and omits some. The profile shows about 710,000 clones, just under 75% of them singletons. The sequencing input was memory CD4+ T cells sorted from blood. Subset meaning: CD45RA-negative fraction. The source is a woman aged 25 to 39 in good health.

Here the CDR3 reads CASSLWGGGRPYEQYF. The CDR3, as DNA: TGTGCCAGCAGCCTGTGGGGGGGCGGGAGACCCTACGAGCAGTACTTC. The rearrangement uses TRBV5-4 and TRBJ2-7, with D possibly being TRBD2 (7 bases). The V and J ends lost 4 bases and 2 bases respectively, with 19 bases between them. Germline loops: CDR1 SGHNT, CDR2 YYREEE (reference sequence). The CDR3 runs to 16 residues.